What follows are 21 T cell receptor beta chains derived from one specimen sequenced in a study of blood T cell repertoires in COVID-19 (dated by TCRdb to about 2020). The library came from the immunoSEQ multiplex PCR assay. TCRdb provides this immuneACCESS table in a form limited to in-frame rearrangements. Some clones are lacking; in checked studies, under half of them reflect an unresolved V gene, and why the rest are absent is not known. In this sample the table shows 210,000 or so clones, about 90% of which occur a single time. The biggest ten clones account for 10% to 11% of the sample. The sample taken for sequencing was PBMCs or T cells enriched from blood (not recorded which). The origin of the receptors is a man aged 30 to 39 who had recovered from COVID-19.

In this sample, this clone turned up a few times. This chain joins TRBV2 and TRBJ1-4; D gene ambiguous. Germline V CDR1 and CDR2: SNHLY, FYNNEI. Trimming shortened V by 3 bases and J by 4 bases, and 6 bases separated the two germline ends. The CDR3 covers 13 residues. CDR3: CASSDQINEKLFF. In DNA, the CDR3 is TGTGCCAGCAGTGACCAGATTAATGAAAAACTGTTTTTT.

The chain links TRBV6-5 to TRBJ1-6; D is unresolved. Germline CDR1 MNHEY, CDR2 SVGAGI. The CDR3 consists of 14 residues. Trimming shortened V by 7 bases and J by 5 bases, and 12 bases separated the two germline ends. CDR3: CASTIKDNNSPLHF. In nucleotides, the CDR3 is TGTGCCAGCACGATCAAAGACAATAATTCACCCCTCCACTTT.

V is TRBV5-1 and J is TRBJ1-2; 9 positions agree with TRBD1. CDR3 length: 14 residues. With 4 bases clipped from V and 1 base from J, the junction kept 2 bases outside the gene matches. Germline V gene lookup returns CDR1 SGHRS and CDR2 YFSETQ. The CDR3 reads CASSAGQGNYGYTF. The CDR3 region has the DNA TGCGCCAGCAGCGCGGGACAGGGTAACTATGGCTACACCTTC.

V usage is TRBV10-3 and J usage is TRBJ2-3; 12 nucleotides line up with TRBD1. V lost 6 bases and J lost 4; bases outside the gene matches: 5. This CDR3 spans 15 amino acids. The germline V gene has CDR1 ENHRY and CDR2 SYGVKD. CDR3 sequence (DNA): TGTGCCATCAGAAGGGGACAGGGGGCAGCAGATACGCAGTATTTT. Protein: CAIRRGQGAADTQYF.

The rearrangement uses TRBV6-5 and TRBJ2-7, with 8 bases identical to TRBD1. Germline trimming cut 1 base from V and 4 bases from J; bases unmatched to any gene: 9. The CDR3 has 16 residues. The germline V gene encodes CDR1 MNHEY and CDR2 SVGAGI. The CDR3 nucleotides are TGTGCCAGCAGTTACTTGGGGACAGGAGGGGTTTACGAGCAGTACTTC. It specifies CASSYLGTGGVYEQYF.

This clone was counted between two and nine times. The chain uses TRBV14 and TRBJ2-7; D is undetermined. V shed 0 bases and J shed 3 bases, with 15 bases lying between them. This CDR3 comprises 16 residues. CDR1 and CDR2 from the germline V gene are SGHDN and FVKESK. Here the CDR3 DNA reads TGTGCCAGCAGCCAAGATTTGGTGAGACACCACTACGAGCAGTACTTC. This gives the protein CASSQDLVRHHYEQYF.

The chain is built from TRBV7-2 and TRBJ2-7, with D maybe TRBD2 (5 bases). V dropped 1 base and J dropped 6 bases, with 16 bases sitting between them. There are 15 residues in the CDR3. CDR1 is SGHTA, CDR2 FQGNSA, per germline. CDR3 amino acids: CASSLVISAAGEQYF. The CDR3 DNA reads TGTGCCAGCAGCTTAGTTATTAGTGCGGCGGGCGAGCAGTACTTC.

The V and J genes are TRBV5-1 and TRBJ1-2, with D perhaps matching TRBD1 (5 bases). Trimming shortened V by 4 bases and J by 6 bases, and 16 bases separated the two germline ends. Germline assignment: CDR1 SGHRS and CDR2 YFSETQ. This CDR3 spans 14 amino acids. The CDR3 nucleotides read TGCGCCAGCAGCCTGACCAGGGCTCGGGATGGCTACACCTTC. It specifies CASSLTRARDGYTF.

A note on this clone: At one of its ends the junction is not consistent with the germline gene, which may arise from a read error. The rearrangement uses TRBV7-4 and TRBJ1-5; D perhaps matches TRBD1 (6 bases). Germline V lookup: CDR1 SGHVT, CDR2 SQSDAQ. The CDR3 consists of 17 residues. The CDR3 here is CPSRAGSGGGSNQPQHF. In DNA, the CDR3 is TGCCCCAGCCGCGCCGGATCCGGGGGGGGCAGCAATCAGCCCCAGCATTTT.

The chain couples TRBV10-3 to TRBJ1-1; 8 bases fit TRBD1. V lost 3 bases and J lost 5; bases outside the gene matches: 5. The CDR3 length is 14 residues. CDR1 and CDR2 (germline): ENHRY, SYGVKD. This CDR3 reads CAISESDRGTEAFF. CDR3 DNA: TGTGCCATCAGTGAATCAGACAGGGGAACTGAAGCTTTCTTT.

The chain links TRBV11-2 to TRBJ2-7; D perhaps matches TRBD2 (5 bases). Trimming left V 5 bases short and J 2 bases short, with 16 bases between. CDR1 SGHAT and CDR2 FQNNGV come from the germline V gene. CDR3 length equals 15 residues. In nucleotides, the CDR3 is TGTGCCAGCAGCGGGCCGAGGGTTCAAACCTACGAGCAGTACTTC. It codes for CASSGPRVQTYEQYF.

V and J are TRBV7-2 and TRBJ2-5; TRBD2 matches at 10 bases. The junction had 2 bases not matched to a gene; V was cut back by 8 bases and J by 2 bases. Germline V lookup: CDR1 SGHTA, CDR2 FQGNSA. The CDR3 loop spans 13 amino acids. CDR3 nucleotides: TGTGCCAGCGGAGCGGGGGGGCAAGAGACCCAGTACTTC. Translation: CASGAGGQETQYF.

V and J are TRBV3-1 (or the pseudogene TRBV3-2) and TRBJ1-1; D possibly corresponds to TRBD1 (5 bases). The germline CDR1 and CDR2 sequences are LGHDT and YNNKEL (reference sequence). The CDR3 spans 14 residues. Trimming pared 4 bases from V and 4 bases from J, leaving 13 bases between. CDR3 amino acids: CASSPHQGSTEAFF. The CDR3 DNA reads TGTGCCAGCAGCCCACACCAGGGCTCCACTGAAGCTTTCTTT.

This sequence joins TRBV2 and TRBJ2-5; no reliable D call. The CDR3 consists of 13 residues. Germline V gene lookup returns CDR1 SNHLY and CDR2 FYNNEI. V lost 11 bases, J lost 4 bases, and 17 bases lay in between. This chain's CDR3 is CAGTSRRVETQYF. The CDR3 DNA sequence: TGTGCCGGCACTTCTAGACGAGTAGAGACCCAGTACTTC.

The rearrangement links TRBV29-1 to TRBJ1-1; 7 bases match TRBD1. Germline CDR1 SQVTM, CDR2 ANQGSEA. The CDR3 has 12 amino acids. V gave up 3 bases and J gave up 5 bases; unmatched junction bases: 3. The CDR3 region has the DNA TGCAGCGTTGACAGGGGACAGACTGAAGCTTTCTTT. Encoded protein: CSVDRGQTEAFF.

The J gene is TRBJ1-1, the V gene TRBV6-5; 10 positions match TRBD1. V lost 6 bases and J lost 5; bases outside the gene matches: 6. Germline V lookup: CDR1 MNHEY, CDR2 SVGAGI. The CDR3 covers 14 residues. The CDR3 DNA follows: TGTGCCAGCAGCCGCGACAGGGGGCGAACTGAAGCTTTCTTT. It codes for CASSRDRGRTEAFF.

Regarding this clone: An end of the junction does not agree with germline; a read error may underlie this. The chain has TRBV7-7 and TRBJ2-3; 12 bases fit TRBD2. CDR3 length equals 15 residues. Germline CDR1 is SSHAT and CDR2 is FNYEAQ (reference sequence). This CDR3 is CASSLTSGGTDTQYF. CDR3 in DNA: TGTGCTAGCAGCCTGACTAGCGGGGGAACAGATACGCAGTATTTT.

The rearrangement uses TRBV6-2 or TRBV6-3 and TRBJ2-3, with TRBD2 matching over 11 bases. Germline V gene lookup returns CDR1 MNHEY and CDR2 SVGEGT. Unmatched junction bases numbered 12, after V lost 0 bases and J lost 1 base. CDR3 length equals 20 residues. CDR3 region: CASSYSLTSGIVMGTDTQYF. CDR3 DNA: TGTGCCAGCAGTTACTCCTTGACTAGCGGGATCGTAATGGGCACAGATACGCAGTATTTT.

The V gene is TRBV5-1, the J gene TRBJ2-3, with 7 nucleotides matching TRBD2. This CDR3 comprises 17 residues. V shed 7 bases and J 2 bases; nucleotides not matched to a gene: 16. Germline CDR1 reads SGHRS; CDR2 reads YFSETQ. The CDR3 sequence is CASWGSSGEYYTDTQYF. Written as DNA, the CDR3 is TGCGCCAGCTGGGGGTCCAGCGGGGAATATTACACAGATACGCAGTATTTT.

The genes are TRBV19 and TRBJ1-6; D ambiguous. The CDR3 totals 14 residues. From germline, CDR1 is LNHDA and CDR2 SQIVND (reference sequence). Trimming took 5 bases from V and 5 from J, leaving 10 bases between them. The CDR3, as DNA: TGTGCCAGTAGTGCCCTTCCAGATAATTCACCCCTCCACTTT. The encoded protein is CASSALPDNSPLHF.

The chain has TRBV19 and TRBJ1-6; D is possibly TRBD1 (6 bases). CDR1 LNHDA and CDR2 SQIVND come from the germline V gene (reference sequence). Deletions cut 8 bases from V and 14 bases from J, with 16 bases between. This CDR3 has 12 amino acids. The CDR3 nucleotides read TGTGCCAGTCGCAATACAGGGTTGGCCCTCCACTTT. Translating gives CASRNTGLALHF.